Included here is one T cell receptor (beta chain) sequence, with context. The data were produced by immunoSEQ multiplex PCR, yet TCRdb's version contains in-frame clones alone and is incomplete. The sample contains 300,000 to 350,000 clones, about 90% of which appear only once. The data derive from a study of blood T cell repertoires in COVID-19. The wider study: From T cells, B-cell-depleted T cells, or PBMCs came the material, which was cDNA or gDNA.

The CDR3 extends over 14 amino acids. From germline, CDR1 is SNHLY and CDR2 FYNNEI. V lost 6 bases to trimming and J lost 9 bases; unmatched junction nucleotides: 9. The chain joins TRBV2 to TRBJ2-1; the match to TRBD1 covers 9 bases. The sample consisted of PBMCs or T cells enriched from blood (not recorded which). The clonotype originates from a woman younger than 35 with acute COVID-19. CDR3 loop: CASRSQGAFTEQFF. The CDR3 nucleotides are TGTGCCAGCAGATCACAGGGGGCCTTTACTGAGCAGTTCTTC. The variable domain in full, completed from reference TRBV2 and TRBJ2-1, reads EPEVTQTPSHQVTQMGQEVILRCVPISNHLYFYWYRQILGQKVEFLVSFYNNEISEKSEIFDDQFSVERPDGSNFTLKIRSTKLEDSAMYFCASRSQGAFTEQFFGPGTRLTVL.